This T cell receptor (beta chain) was sequenced in a study of cytomegalovirus exposure and HLA in healthy donors. Primers included in the PCR were 60 Vbeta and 13 Jbeta primers. Profiling relied on immunoSEQ multiplex PCR, and the TCRdb table lists in-frame clones only, not all of them. The sample consists of 120,000 to 150,000 clones, 75% to 85% of them appearing once. Findings and caveats of the study: The study designated around 150 TCR beta chains cytomegalovirus-associated.

Regarding this clone: Its antigen is still unknown.

The V gene end was trimmed by 0 bases and the J gene end by 2 bases; junction bases not matched to a gene: 10. This CDR3 contains 17 residues. CDR1 is SGHNT, CDR2 YYREEE, per germline (reference sequence). The chain employs TRBV5-4 and TRBJ2-5; 7 nucleotides match TRBD2. The sequencing input was PBMCs. This receptor was obtained from a woman aged 40 to 50 in good health and CMV-seropositive. In DNA form, the CDR3 reads TGTGCCAGCAGCTTGGGGGTGCGGCTAGCGGCGCAAGAGACCCAGTACTTC. This encodes CASSLGVRLAAQETQYF. Drawing the rest from reference TRBV5-4 and TRBJ2-5, the complete variable domain is ETGVTQSPTHLIKTRGQQVTLRCSSQSGHNTVSWYQQALGQGPQFIFQYYREEENGRGNFPPRFSGLQFPNYSSELNVNALELDDSALYLCASSLGVRLAAQETQYFGPGTRLLVL.